These 13 T cell receptor beta chains came from one sample sequenced in a study of blood T cells in healthy people across ages. A second roughly 6 to 12 cycle PCR used barcoded and J-beta primers. Each CDR3 protein gets one entry after TCRdb re-called the 5' RACE reads with MiXCR. The data show some 1,500,000 distinct CDR3 sequences, 35% to 45% seen once. The specimen sequenced was blood. The receptors come from a woman younger than 35 in good health.

This clonotype has at least ten counts. The J gene is TRBJ2-7, the V gene TRBV12-3 or TRBV12-4; a weak D match, TRBD2 (6 bases). Trimming removed 5 bases at V and 3 bases at J, with 20 bases between. This CDR3 spans 16 amino acids. As DNA, the CDR3 is TGTGCCAGCAGTCGATCGACCAGGTGGGGGGTCTACGAGCAGTACTTC. Protein sequence: CASSRSTRWGVYEQYF.

The CDR3: CASSLNTNTGELFF. The CDR3 coding sequence is TGCGCCAGCAGCTTGAACACCAACACCGGGGAGCTGTTTTTT. The chain recombines TRBV5-1 with TRBJ2-2; D is unclear. CDR3 length equals 14 residues. V was trimmed by 1 base and J by 2 bases, leaving 6 bases between them. Germline CDR1 SGHRS, CDR2 YFSETQ.

The rearrangement joins TRBV20-1 to TRBJ2-3; 8 positions match TRBD2. V was pared by 3 bases and J by 4 bases, with 12 bases of the junction left unmatched. Germline CDR1 is DFQATT and CDR2 is SNEGSKA (reference sequence). This CDR3 contains 16 residues. CDR3 DNA sequence: TGCAGTGCTAGCTACGGGGGGGAGGTTCGTTCAGATACGCAGTATTTT. It codes for CSASYGGEVRSDTQYF.

In regard to this clonotype: Relative to the germline gene, one junction end is altered; a read error may explain this. The chain employs TRBV27 and TRBJ1-2, with 11 nucleotides matching TRBD1. CDR3 size: 17 residues. The germline V gene encodes CDR1 MNHEY and CDR2 SMNVEV (reference sequence). The CDR3 spells CASRGTGGNRRNYGCTF. CDR3 coding DNA: TGTGCCAGCAGGGGGACAGGGGGAAACAGACGAAACTATGGCTGCACCTTC.

The chain is built from TRBV11-2 and TRBJ1-2; a weak D match, TRBD1 (6 bases). The V and J ends lost 7 bases and 1 base respectively, with 13 bases between them. CDR1 and CDR2 (germline): SGHAT, FQNNGV. The CDR3 sequence is 14 residues long. The DNA for the CDR3 is TGTGCCAGCAAACCCGCAGGGGTTAACTATGGCTACACCTTC. This sequence encodes CASKPAGVNYGYTF.

This chain connects TRBV24-1 to TRBJ1-5; TRBD1 matches at 7 bases. The germline V gene encodes CDR1 KGHDR and CDR2 SFDVKD. V dropped 5 bases and J dropped 9; count of bases not matched to a gene: 6. CDR3 length equals 13 residues. The CDR3 sequence is CATSGAGGRPQHF. DNA for the CDR3: TGTGCCACCAGTGGGGCAGGGGGTCGGCCCCAGCATTTT.

This clonotype was seen ten or more times. This chain uses TRBV4-3 with TRBJ2-1, with TRBD1 matching 9 bases. Germline trimming cut 5 bases from V and 2 bases from J; bases unmatched to any gene: 4. This CDR3 is built from 15 residues. In germline, CDR1 is LGHNA, CDR2 YSLEER. Written as DNA, the CDR3 is TGCGCCAGCAGCGCCCGGACAGGGGCCTACAATGAGCAGTTCTTC. Protein product: CASSARTGAYNEQFF.

The chain has TRBV25-1 and TRBJ2-7, with TRBD2 as a possible D gene (5 bases). CDR1 MGHDK and CDR2 SYGVNS come from the germline V gene. The CDR3 is 16 residues long. Trimming stripped 1 base from V and 2 bases from J, with 15 bases between. CDR3 protein: CASSELGMRAAYEQYF. The CDR3 nucleotides are TGTGCCAGCAGTGAATTAGGCATGAGGGCGGCCTACGAGCAGTACTTC.

The rearrangement joins TRBV28 to TRBJ1-5; D is unclear. Trimming took 3 bases from V and 4 from J, leaving 16 bases between them. The CDR3 is made up of 16 amino acids. Germline loops: CDR1 MDHEN, CDR2 SYDVKM. The CDR3 spells CASSLWAGVGNQPQHF. In DNA form, the CDR3 reads TGTGCCAGCAGTTTGTGGGCTGGGGTAGGAAATCAGCCCCAGCATTTT.

This clonotype occurred a few times. The chain carries TRBV27 and TRBJ2-5; 10 bases line up with TRBD1. Gene TRBJ2-7 matches the end of the DNA better, so the J call may be wrong. In germline, CDR1 is MNHEY, CDR2 SMNVEV (reference sequence). The CDR3 runs 13 residues. CDR3 residues: CASSWTGGSEQYF. Here the CDR3 DNA reads TGTGCCAGCAGTTGGACAGGGGGATCCGAGCAGTACTTC.

CDR3 nucleotide sequence: TGTGCCAGCAGTACCCCGGACAGCTCCTACGAGCAGTACTTC. Protein: CASSTPDSSYEQYF. The chain couples TRBV27 to TRBJ2-7; a possible D gene is TRBD1 (6 bases). Deletions cut 5 bases from V and 0 bases from J, with 11 bases between. Germline CDR1 MNHEY, CDR2 SMNVEV (reference sequence). This CDR3 spans 14 amino acids.

This chain joins TRBV20-1 and TRBJ1-2; unclear D gene. CDR3 length: 14 residues. Trimming stripped 4 bases from V and 3 bases from J, with 15 bases between. Germline V CDR1 and CDR2: DFQATT, SNEGSKA (reference sequence). The CDR3 DNA sequence: TGCAGTGCTATAGGAGATAGGACCTACTATGGCTACACCTTC. The encoded protein is CSAIGDRTYYGYTF.

This clonotype was seen a handful of times. This chain joins TRBV7-9 and TRBJ2-3; either TRBD1 or TRBD2 may fit D (5 bases each). Germline V gene sequence: CDR1 SEHNR, CDR2 FQNEAQ (reference sequence). CDR3 length: 16 residues. Between the trimmed V and J ends, which lost 5 bases and 6 bases, there was a span of 21 bases. The CDR3 loop reads CASSSPRDPFLDTQYF. The DNA for the CDR3 is TGTGCCAGCAGCAGCCCCCGGGACCCCTTCTTGGATACGCAGTATTTT. Together with reference TRBV7-9 and TRBJ2-3, the CDR3 gives the full variable domain: DTGVSQNPRHKITKRGQNVTFRCDPISEHNRLYWYRQTLGQGPEFLTYFQNEAQLEKSRLLSDRFSAERPKGSFSTLEIQRTEQGDSAMYLCASSSPRDPFLDTQYFGPGTRLTVL.